This TCR beta chain was sequenced for a study of blood T cells in healthy people across ages. Using a J-beta primer mix together with a sample-barcoded 5' primer, a second PCR was run for roughly 6 to 11 cycles. Carrying 12 random nucleotides, a template-switch adaptor labeled each individual cDNA molecule. TCRdb re-called the 5' RACE reads through MiXCR, storing one row per CDR3 protein. The repertoire includes about 760,000 distinct CDR3 sequences, more than 20% of them detected once, and roughly a tenth sits in the top ten. This CDR3 is built from 11 residues. The germline V gene encodes CDR1 LGHDT and CDR2 YNNKEL (reference sequence). The same sample was also used in a study of T cells of mothers and their children. That work adds: In the second PCR, M1S primer introduced barcodes and 2-4 random bases. Reads obtained per mother exceeded 9.5 million TCR beta CDR3 reads, with 3 million to 3.5 million obtained per child. Related and unrelated pairs show TCR recombination output that thymic selection shapes similarly.

Sequencing input: blood. This clonotype was obtained from a boy younger than 18 in good health. The rearrangement links TRBV3-1 to TRBJ2-5; D unresolved. The last part of the DNA fits TRBJ2-1 better; the J call may be wrong. CDR3 in amino acids: CASSQDTSQFF. Written as DNA, the CDR3 is TGTGCCAGCAGCCAAGATACCAGCCAGTTCTTC.